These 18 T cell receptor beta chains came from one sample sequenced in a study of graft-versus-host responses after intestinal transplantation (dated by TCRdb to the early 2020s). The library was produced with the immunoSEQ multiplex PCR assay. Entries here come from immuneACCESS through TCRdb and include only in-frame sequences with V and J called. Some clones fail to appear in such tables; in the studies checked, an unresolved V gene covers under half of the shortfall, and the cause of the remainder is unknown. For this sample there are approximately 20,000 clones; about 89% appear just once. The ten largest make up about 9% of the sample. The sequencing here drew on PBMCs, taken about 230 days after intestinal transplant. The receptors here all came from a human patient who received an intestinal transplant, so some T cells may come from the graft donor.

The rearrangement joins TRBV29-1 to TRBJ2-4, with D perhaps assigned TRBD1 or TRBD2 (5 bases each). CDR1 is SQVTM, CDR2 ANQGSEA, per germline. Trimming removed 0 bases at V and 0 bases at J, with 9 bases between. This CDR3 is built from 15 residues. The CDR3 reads CSVEDLGGAKNIQYF. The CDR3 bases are TGCAGCGTTGAAGATCTTGGGGGAGCCAAAAACATTCAGTACTTC.

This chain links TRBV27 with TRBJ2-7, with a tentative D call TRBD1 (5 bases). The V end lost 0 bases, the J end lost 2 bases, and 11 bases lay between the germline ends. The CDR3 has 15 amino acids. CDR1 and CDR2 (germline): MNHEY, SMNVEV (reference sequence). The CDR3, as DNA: TGTGCCAGCAGTTTATCTTGGGGCGGAGCCTACGAGCAGTACTTC. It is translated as CASSLSWGGAYEQYF.

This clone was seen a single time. The CDR3 DNA reads TGTGCCAGTAGTGGCTTTATGACTGAAGCTTTCTTT. Translating it yields CASSGFMTEAFF. The chain links TRBV19 to TRBJ1-1, with unresolved D. CDR1 and CDR2 (germline): LNHDA, SQIVND (reference sequence). V was clipped by 5 bases and J by 5 bases, with 9 bases between them. The CDR3 length is 12 residues.

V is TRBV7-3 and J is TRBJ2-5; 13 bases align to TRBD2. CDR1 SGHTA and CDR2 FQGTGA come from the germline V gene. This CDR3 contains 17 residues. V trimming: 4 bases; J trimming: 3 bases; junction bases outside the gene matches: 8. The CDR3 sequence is CASSSRTSGGDKETQYF. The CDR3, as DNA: TGTGCCAGCAGCTCACGGACTAGCGGGGGTGACAAAGAGACCCAGTACTTC.

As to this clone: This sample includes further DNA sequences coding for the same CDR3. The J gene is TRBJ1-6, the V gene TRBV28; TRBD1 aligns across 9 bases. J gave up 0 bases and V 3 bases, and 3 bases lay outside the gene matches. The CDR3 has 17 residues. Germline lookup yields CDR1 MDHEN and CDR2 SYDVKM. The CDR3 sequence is CASSFGTGSSYNSPLHF. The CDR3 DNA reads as TGTGCCAGCAGTTTTGGGACAGGGAGCTCCTATAATTCACCCCTCCACTTT.

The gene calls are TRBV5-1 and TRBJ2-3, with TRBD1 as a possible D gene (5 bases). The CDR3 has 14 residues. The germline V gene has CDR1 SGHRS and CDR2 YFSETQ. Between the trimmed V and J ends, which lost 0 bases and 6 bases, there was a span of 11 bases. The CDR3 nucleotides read TGCGCCAGCAGCTTGGAAGGGGCAACTGATACGCAGTATTTT. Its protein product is CASSLEGATDTQYF. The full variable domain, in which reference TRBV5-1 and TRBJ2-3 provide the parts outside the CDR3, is KAGVTQTPRYLIKTRGQQVTLSCSPISGHRSVSWYQQTPGQGLQFLFEYFSETQRNKGNFPGRFSGRQFSNSRSEMNVSTLELGDSALYLCASSLEGATDTQYFGPGTRLTVL.

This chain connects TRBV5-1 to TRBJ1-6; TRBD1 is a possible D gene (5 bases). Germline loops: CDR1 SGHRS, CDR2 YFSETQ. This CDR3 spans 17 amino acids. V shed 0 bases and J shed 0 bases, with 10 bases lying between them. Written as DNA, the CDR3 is TGCGCCAGCAGCTTGGCCGGGACCAGCTCCTATAATTCACCCCTCCACTTT. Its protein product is CASSLAGTSSYNSPLHF.

The CDR3 protein is CASSSGVPSGANVLTF. In DNA, the CDR3 is TGTGCCAGCAGTTCCGGGGTCCCCTCTGGGGCCAACGTCCTGACTTTC. The chain couples TRBV25-1 to TRBJ2-6; tentative D call: TRBD2 (5 bases). The germline V gene has CDR1 MGHDK and CDR2 SYGVNS. Trimming cost V 5 bases and J 0 bases, with 11 bases left between them. The CDR3 extends over 16 amino acids.

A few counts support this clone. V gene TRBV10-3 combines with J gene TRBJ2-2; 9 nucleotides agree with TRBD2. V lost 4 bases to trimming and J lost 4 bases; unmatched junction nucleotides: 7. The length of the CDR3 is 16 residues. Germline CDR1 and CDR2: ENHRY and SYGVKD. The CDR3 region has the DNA TGTGCCATCAGTGCCGCGGGGGGGACGAGCACCGGGGAGCTGTTTTTT. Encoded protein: CAISAAGGTSTGELFF.

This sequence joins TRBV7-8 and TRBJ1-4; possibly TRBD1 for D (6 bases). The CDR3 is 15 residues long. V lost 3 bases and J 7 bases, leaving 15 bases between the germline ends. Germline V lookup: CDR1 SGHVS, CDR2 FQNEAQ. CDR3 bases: TGTGCCAGCAGCTTTACTGGGTCCAGGGGTGAAAAACTGTTTTTT. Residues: CASSFTGSRGEKLFF.

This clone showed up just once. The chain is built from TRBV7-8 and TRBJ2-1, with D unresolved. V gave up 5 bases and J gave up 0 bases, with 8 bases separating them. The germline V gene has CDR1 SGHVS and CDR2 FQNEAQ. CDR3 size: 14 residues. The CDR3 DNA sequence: TGTGCCAGCAGCCCCCGAAGCTCCTACAATGAGCAGTTCTTC. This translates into CASSPRSSYNEQFF.

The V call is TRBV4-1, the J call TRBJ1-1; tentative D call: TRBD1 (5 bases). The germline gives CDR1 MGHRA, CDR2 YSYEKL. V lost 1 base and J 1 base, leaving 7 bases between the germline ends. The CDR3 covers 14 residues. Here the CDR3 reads CASSQVGGNTEAFF. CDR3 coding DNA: TGCGCCAGCAGCCAAGTTGGGGGGAACACTGAAGCTTTCTTT.

The CDR3 is CASSPSRRGGFYEQYF. As DNA, the CDR3 is TGTGCCAGCTCACCCTCAAGAAGGGGCGGGTTTTACGAGCAGTACTTC. This chain connects TRBV18 to TRBJ2-7; D tentatively fits TRBD1 or TRBD2 (5 bases each). There are 16 residues in the CDR3. Trimming removed 3 bases at V and 4 bases at J, with 19 bases between. The germline CDR1 and CDR2 sequences are KGHSH and LQKENI.

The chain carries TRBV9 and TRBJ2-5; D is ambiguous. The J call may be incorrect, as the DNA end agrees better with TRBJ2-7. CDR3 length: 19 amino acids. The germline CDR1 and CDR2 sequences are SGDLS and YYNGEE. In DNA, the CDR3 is TGTGCCAGCAGCTCCAGGCCGGCTCCCGCGACCGGTACCACCTACGAGCAGTACTTC. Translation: CASSSRPAPATGTTYEQYF.

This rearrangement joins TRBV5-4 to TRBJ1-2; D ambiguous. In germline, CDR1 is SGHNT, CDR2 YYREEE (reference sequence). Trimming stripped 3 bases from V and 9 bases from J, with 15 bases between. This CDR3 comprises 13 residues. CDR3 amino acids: CASSSSGPPSYTF. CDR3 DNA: TGTGCCAGCAGCTCCTCCGGGCCCCCGAGCTACACCTTC.

The CDR3 DNA is TGCGCCAGCAGTGAAGTTCCAGCCAGCGGGGTTCTTTTCGGTGAGCAGTTCTTC. Translation: CASSEVPASGVLFGEQFF. J is TRBJ2-1 and V is TRBV10-1, with 7 bases aligning to TRBD2. The CDR3 has 18 amino acids. The ends lost 3 bases at V and 9 bases at J; junction bases unmatched: 20. CDR1 is WNHNN, CDR2 SYGVQD, per germline (reference sequence).

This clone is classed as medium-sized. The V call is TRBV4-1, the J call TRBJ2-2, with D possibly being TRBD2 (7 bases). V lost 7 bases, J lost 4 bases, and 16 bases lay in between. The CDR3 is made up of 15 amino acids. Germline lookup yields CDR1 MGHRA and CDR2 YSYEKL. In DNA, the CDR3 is TGCGCCAGCAAGGACGGGGGGCTCGTCACCGGGGAGCTGTTTTTT. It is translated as CASKDGGLVTGELFF.

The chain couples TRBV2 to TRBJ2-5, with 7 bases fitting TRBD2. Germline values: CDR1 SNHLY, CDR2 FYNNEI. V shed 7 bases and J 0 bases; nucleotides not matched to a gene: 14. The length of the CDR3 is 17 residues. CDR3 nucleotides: TGTGCCAGCAATTGGGGGGGGGAGTCAGAAAACCAAGAGACCCAGTACTTC. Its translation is CASNWGGESENQETQYF.